This T cell receptor (beta chain) came from a study of CD8 T cells in ankylosing spondylitis. Comment on this clonotype: Its antigen is not identified.

Study results and limitations: A TCR beta motif made of about 8 highly homologous variants seemed typical of ankylosing spondylitis blood. In the blood and synovial fluid of reactive arthritis, some motif variants had been previously reported.

Researchers built TCR beta libraries using quantitative 5'-RACE with molecular barcodes. TCRdb re-derived calls from the 5' RACE reads in MiXCR, one entry per CDR3 protein. The data contain 200,000 to 300,000 distinct CDR3 sequences, 8% to 9.5% of them seen just once; the ten biggest clones take up about 6.8%. The source is a male donor with ankylosing spondylitis or in good health (not recorded which). The sequencing input was blood, either unsorted or a sorted T cell fraction (not recorded which).

CDR3: CATSGGGLAGGNEQFF. For the CDR3, the DNA is TGTGCCACCAGCGGAGGGGGGCTAGCGGGAGGTAATGAGCAGTTCTTC. The rearrangement links TRBV15 to TRBJ2-1, with 11 nucleotides matching TRBD2. Looked up from germline, CDR1 is LNHNV and CDR2 is YYDKDF (reference sequence). V shed 5 bases and J 7 bases; nucleotides not matched to a gene: 10. This CDR3 contains 16 residues.